The present entry profiles one TCR beta chain with its context. What it recognizes is unknown. This CDR3 spans 15 amino acids. Trimming took 5 bases from V and 0 from J, leaving 11 bases between them. Germline V CDR1 and CDR2: LNHDA, SQIVND (reference sequence). This sample is part of a study of T cell repertoires in cytomegalovirus infection. Points from the study as a whole: Cumulated frequencies of public TCR beta families served to identify carriers of CMV plus the relevant HLA.

TCRdb re-called the reads through MiXCR, storing one row per CDR3 protein. The data show about 490,000 distinct CDR3 sequences, more than 25% seen once. The receptor was isolated from a human donor in good health (CMV status not recorded). Some clones in this sample may be carry-over from other donors' samples. The chain combines TRBV19 with TRBJ2-4; no reliable D call. Input material: PBMCs. As DNA, the CDR3 is TGTGCCAGTAGTCCTCAAGTACTAGCCAAAAACATTCAGTACTTC. Its protein is CASSPQVLAKNIQYF.